This entry is about one TCR beta chain. The target antigen is unknown. These data belong to a study of shared clonotypes between healthy human individuals. Study-wide points: Depth of sequencing was expected to influence donor clonotype sharing. Only blood samples were collected, and tissue repertoires likely differ.

Measured with immunoSEQ multiplex PCR; TCRdb has only the in-frame clones, and not every one. In the table there are 470,000 or so clones, more than 65% of which are singletons. Germline lookup yields CDR1 SGHVS and CDR2 FQNEAQ. The CDR3 is 15 amino acids. With V trimmed by 1 base and J by 5 bases, 5 bases remained unmatched. The sample taken for sequencing was PBMCs. The TCR sequence derives from a woman aged 40 to 50 in good health. Some clones in this sample may be carry-over from other donors' samples. The chain uses TRBV7-8 and TRBJ2-1; 7 bases map to TRBD2. CDR3 sequence: CASSLERLADNEQFF. The CDR3 nucleotides are TGTGCCAGCAGCTTAGAAAGGCTAGCGGACAATGAGCAGTTCTTC. The whole variable domain, filled in from reference TRBV7-8 and TRBJ2-1, reads GAGVSQSPRYKVAKRGQDVALRCDPISGHVSLFWYQQALGQGPEFLTYFQNEAQLDKSGLPSDRFFAERPEGSVSTLKIQRTQQEDSAVYLCASSLERLADNEQFFGPGTRLTVL.